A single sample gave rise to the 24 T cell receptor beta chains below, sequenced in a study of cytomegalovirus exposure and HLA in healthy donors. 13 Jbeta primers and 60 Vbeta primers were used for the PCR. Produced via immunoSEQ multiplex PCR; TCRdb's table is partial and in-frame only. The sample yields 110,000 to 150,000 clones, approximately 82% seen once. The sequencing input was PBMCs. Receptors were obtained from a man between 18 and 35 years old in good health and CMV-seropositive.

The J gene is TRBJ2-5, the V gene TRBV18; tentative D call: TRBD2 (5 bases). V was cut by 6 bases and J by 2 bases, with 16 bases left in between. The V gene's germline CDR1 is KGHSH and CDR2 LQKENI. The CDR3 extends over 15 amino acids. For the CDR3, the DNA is TGTGCCAGCTCCCTCTCTCTGGGGAGTCAAGAGACCCAGTACTTC. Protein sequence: CASSLSLGSQETQYF.

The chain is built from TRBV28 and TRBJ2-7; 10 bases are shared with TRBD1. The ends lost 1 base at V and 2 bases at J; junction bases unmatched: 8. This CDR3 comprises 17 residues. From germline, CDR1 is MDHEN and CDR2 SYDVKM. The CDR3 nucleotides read TGTGCCAGCAGTTTATATCTTCCGGGACAGGGGACCTACGAGCAGTACTTC. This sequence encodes CASSLYLPGQGTYEQYF.

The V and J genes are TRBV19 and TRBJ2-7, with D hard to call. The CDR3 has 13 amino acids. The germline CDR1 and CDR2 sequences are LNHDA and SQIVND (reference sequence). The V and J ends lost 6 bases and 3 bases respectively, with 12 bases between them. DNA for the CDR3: TGTGCCAGTAGCCAAAGACTCTTCTACGAGCAGTACTTC. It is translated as CASSQRLFYEQYF.

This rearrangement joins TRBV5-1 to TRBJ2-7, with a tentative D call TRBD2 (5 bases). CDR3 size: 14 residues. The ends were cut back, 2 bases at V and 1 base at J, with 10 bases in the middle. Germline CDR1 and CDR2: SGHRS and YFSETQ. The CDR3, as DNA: TGCGCCAGCAGCTTCGGGGAAGGGTCCTACGAGCAGTACTTC. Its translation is CASSFGEGSYEQYF.

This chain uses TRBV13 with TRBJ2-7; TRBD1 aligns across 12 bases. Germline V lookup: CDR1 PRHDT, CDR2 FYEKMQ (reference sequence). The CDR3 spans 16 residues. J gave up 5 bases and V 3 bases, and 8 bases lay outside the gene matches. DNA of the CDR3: TGTGCCAGCAGCTTCAGTATGGGGACAGGGGGCGACGAGCAGTACTTC. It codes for CASSFSMGTGGDEQYF.

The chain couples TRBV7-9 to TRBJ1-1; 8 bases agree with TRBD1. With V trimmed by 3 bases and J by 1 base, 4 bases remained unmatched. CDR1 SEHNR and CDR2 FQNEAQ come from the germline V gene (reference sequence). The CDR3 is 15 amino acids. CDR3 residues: CASSFRGRRNTEAFF. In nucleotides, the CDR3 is TGTGCCAGCAGCTTCAGGGGGCGACGGAACACTGAAGCTTTCTTT.

The DNA for the CDR3 is TGTGCCAGCAGAACTGGAGAGACCCAGTACTTC. This translates into CASRTGETQYF. The chain links TRBV27 to TRBJ2-5; D call uncertain. Between the trimmed V and J ends, which lost 6 bases and 4 bases, there was a span of 6 bases. Germline CDR1 is MNHEY and CDR2 is SMNVEV (reference sequence). The CDR3 loop spans 11 amino acids.

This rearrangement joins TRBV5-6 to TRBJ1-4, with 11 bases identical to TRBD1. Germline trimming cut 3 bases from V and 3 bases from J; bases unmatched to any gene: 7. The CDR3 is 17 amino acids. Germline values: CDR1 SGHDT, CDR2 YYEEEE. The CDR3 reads CASSSPDRGQANEKLFF. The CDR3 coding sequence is TGTGCCAGCAGCTCCCCGGACAGGGGGCAAGCTAATGAAAAACTGTTTTTT.

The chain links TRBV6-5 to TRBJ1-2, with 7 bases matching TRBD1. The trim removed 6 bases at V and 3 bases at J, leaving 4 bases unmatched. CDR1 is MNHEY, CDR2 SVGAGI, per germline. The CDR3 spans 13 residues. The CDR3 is CASRSGTDYGYTF. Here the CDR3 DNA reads TGTGCCAGCAGATCCGGGACAGACTATGGCTACACCTTC.

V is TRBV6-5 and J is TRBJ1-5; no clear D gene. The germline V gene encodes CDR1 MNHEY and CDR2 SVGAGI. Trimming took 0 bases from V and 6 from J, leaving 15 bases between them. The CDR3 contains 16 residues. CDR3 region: CASSYSRAKRRQPQHF. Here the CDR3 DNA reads TGTGCCAGCAGTTACTCGAGGGCCAAAAGGCGTCAGCCCCAGCATTTT.

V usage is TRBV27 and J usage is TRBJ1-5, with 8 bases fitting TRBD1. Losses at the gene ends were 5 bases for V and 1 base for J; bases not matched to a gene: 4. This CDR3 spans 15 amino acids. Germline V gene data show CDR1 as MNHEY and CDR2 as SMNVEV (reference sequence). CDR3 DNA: TGTGCCAGCAGTCTGGACAGGGAAAGCAATCAGCCCCAGCATTTT. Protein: CASSLDRESNQPQHF.

The CDR3 sequence is CASSMGPEQYF. DNA for the CDR3: TGTGCCAGCAGTATGGGGCCCGAGCAGTACTTC. V usage is TRBV2 and J usage is TRBJ2-7, with D perhaps matching TRBD1 (5 bases). From germline, CDR1 is SNHLY and CDR2 FYNNEI. V was clipped by 5 bases and J by 6 bases, with 8 bases between them. This CDR3 is built from 11 residues.

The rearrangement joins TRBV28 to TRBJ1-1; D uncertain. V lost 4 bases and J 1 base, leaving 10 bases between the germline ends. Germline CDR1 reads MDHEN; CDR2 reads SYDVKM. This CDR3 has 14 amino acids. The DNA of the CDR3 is TGTGCCAGCAGTTCCAGCGGGCGGAACACTGAAGCTTTCTTT. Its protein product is CASSSSGRNTEAFF.

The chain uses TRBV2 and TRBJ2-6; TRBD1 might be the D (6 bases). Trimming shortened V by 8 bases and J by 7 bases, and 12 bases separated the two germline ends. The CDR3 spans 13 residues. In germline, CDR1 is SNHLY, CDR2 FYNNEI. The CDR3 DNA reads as TGTGCCAGCCTATATGGGACAGCCAACGTCCTGACTTTC. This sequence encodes CASLYGTANVLTF.

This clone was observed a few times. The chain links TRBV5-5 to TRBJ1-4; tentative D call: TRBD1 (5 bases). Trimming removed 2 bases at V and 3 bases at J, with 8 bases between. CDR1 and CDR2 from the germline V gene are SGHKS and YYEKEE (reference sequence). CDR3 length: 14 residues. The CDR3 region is CASSFGGPNEKLFF. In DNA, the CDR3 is TGTGCCAGCAGCTTCGGGGGACCTAATGAAAAACTGTTTTTT.

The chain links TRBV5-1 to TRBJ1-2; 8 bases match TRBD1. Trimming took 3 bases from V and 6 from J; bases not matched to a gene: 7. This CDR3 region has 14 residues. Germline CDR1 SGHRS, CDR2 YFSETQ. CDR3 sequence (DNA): TGCGCCAGCAGCTCGGACAGGGAAATGGATGGCTACACCTTC. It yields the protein CASSSDREMDGYTF.

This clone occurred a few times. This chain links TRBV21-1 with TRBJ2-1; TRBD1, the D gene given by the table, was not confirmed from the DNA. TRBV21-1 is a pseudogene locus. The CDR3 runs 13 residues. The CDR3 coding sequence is TGTGCCAGCCCAGGGGGCGCGAGGAATGAGCAGTTCTTC. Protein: CASPGGARNEQFF.

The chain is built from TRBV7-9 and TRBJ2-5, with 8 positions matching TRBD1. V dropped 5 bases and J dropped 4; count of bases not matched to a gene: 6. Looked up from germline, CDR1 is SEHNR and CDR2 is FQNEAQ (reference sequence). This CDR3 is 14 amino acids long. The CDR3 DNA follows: TGTGCCAGCAGCCCCGGACAGGGCCGAGAGACCCAGTACTTC. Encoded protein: CASSPGQGRETQYF.

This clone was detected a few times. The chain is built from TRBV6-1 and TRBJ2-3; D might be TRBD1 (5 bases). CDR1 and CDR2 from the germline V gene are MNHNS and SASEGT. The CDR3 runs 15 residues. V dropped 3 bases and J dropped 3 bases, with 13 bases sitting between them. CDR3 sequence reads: CASSDNRLATDTQYF. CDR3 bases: TGTGCCAGCAGTGATAACAGGTTGGCGACAGATACGCAGTATTTT.

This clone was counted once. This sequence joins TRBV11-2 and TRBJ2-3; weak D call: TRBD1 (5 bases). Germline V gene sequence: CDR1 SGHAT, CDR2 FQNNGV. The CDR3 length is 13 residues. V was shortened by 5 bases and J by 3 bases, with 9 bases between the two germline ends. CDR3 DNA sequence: TGTGCCAGCAGCCCGCGACAGACAGATACGCAGTATTTT. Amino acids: CASSPRQTDTQYF.

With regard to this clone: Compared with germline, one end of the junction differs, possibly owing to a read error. The CDR3 loop reads CASSASGTAGELFF. The CDR3 DNA reads as TGTGCTAGCAGCGCTAGCGGGACGGCCGGGGAGCTGTTTTTT. The V and J genes are TRBV7-3 and TRBJ2-2; 9 bases line up with TRBD2. Germline V gives CDR1 SGHTA, CDR2 FQGTGA. The CDR3 runs to 14 residues.

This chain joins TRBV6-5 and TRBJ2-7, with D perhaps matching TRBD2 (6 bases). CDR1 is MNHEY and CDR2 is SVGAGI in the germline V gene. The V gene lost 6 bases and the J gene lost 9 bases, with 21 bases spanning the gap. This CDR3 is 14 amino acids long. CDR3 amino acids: CASSSGSLLGRQYF. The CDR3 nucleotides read TGTGCCAGCAGCTCCGGGAGCCTCCTAGGAAGGCAGTACTTC.

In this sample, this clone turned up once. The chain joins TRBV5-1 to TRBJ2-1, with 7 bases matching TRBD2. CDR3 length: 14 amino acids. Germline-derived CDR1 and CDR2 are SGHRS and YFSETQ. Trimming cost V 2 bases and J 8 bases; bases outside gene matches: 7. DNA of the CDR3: TGCGCCAGCAGCTTCATATCGGGAGGCGATGAGCAGTTCTTC. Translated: CASSFISGGDEQFF.

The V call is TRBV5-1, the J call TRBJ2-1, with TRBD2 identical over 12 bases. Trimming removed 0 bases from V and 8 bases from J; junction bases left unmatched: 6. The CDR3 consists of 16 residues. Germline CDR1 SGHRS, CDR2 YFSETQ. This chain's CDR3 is CASSLGLAGAGDEQFF. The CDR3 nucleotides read TGCGCCAGCAGCTTGGGACTAGCGGGAGCAGGGGATGAGCAGTTCTTC.